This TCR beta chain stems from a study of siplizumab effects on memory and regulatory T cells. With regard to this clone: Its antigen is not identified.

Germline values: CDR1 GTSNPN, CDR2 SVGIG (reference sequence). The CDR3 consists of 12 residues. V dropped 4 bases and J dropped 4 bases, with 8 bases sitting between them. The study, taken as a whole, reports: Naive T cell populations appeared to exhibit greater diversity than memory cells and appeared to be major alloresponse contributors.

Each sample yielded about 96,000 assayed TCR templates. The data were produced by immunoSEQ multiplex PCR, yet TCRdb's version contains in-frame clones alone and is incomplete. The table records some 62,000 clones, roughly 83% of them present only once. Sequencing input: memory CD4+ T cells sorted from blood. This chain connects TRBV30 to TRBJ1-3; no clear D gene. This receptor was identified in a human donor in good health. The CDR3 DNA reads TGTGCCTGGAACACCCCGGGAAACACCATATATTTT. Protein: CAWNTPGNTIYF.